The entry that follows covers one T cell receptor beta chain sequence. The data are from a study of T cell changes during pregnancy in multiple sclerosis. Clones were read by immunoSEQ multiplex PCR, and TCRdb kept only the in-frame ones, dropping some. The table shows 40,000 to 45,000 clones, with 89% occurring only once. The CDR3 has 13 residues. V was cut by 0 bases and J by 3 bases, with 8 bases left in between. Germline loops: CDR1 GTSNPN, CDR2 SVGIG (reference sequence). This TCR came from a female donor with multiple sclerosis, enrolled in a pregnancy study. The sequencing here drew on CD4+ T cells from peripheral blood mononuclear cells, taken in the first trimester of pregnancy. V usage is TRBV30 and J usage is TRBJ1-1; D unresolved. In DNA form, the CDR3 reads TGTGCCTGGAGTGTGAGGTTCGACACTGAAGCTTTCTTT. This gives the protein CAWSVRFDTEAFF.